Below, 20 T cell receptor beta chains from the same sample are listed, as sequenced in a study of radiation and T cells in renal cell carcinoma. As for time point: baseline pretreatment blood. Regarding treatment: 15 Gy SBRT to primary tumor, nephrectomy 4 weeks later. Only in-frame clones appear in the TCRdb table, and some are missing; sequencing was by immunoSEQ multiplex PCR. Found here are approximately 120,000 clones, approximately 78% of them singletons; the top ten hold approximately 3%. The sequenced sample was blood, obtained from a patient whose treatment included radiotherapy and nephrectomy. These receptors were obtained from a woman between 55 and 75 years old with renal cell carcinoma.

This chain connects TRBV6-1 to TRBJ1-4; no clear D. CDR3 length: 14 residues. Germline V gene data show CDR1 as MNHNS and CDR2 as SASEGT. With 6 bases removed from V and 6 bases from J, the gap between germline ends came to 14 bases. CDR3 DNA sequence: TGTGCCAGCAGACGGAGGAGTTTATATGAAAAACTGTTTTTT. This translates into CASRRRSLYEKLFF.

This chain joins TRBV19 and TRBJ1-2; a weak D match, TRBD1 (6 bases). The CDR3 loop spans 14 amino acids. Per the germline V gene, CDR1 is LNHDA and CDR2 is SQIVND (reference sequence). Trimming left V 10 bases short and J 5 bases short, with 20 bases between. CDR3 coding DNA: TGTGCCACCAAAACAGGGAAAGGAGTATATGGCTACACCTTC. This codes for CATKTGKGVYGYTF.

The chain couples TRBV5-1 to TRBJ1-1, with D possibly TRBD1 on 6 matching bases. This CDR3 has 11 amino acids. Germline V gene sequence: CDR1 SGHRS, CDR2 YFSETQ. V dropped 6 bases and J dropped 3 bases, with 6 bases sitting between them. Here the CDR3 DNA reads TGCGCCAGCACAGGGGACACTGAAGCTTTCTTT. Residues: CASTGDTEAFF. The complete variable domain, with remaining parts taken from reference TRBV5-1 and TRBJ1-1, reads KAGVTQTPRYLIKTRGQQVTLSCSPISGHRSVSWYQQTPGQGLQFLFEYFSETQRNKGNFPGRFSGRQFSNSRSEMNVSTLELGDSALYLCASTGDTEAFFGQGTRLTVV.

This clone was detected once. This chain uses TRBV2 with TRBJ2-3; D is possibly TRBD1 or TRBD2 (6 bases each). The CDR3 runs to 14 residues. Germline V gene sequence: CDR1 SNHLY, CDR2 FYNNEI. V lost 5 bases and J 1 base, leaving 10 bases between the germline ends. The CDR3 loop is CASSNRGGTDTQYF. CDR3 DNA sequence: TGTGCCAGCAGTAATAGGGGGGGCACAGATACGCAGTATTTT.

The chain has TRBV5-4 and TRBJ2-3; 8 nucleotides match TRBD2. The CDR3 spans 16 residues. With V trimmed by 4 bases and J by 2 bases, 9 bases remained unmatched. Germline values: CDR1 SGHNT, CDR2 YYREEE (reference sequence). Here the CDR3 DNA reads TGTGCCAGCAGCCGGAACTTAGCGGGGTACACAGATACGCAGTATTTT. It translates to CASSRNLAGYTDTQYF.

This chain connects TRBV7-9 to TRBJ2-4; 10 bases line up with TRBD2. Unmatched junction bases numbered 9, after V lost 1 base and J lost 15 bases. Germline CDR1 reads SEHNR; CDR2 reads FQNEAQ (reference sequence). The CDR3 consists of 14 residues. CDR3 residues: CASSLVSSASGGYF. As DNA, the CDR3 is TGTGCCAGCAGCTTAGTTTCTAGCGCTAGCGGGGGGTACTTC.

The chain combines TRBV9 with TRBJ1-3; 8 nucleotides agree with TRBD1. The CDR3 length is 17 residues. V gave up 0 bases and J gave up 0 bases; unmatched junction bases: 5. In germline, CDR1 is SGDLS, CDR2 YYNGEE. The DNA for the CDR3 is TGTGCCAGCAGCGTAGGGGACAGGTACTACTCTGGAAACACCATATATTTT. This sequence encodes CASSVGDRYYSGNTIYF.

The CDR3 bases are TGTGCCAGCAGCTTAAGTTTGGGGCGGAACGAGCAGTACTTC. It codes for CASSLSLGRNEQYF. The chain joins TRBV11-2 to TRBJ2-7; D possibly corresponds to TRBD1 (5 bases). Trimming cost V 2 bases and J 5 bases, with 13 bases left between them. The CDR3 consists of 14 residues. The germline gives CDR1 SGHAT, CDR2 FQNNGV. The whole variable domain, remainder taken from reference TRBV11-2 and TRBJ2-7, is EAGVAQSPRYKIIEKRQSVAFWCNPISGHATLYWYQQILGQGPKLLIQFQNNGVVDDSQLPKDRFSAERLKGVDSTLKIQPAKLEDSAVYLCASSLSLGRNEQYFGPGTRLTVT.

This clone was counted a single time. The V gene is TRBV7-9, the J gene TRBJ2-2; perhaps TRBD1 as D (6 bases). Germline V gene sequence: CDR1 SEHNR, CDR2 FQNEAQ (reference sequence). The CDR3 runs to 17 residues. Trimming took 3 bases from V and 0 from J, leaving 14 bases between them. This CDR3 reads CASSLADRLTNTGELFF. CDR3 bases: TGTGCCAGCAGCTTGGCCGACAGGTTAACGAACACCGGGGAGCTGTTTTTT.

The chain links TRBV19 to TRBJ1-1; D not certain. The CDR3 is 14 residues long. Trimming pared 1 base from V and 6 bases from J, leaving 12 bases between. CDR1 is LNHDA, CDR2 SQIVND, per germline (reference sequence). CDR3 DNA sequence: TGTGCCAGTAGTATAGTCAGCAGCGGGGCTGAAGCTTTCTTT. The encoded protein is CASSIVSSGAEAFF. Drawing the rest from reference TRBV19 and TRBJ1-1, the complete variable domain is DGGITQSPKYLFRKEGQNVTLSCEQNLNHDAMYWYRQDPGQGLRLIYYSQIVNDFQKGDIAEGYSVSREKKESFPLTVTSAQKNPTAFYLCASSIVSSGAEAFFGQGTRLTVV.

CDR3: CASSPLGGQETQYF. The CDR3 coding sequence is TGCGCCAGCAGCCCCCTAGGAGGGCAAGAGACCCAGTACTTC. V and J are TRBV5-1 and TRBJ2-5, with a possible D match to TRBD2 (6 bases). V was shortened by 4 bases and J by 2 bases, with 12 bases between the two germline ends. Looked up from germline, CDR1 is SGHRS and CDR2 is YFSETQ. The CDR3 extends over 14 amino acids.

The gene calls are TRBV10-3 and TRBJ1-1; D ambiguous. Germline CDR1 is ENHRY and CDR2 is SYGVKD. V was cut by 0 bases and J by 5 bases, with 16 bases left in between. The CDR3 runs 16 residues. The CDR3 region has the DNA TGTGCCATCAGTGAGTCGTATCTGGGAGGGAGGACTGAAGCTTTCTTT. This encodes CAISESYLGGRTEAFF.

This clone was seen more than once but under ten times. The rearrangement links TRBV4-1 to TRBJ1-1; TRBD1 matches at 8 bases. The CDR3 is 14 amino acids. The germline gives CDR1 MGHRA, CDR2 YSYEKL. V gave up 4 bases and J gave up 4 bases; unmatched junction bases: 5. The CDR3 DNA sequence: TGCGCCAGCAGCCGTACAGGGGGTTCCACTGAAGCTTTCTTT. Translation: CASSRTGGSTEAFF.

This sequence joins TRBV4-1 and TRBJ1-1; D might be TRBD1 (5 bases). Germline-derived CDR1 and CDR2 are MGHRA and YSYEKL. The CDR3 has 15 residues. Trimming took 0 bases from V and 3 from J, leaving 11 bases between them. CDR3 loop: CASSQDPGRDTEAFF. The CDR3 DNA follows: TGCGCCAGCAGCCAAGATCCGGGACGGGACACTGAAGCTTTCTTT.

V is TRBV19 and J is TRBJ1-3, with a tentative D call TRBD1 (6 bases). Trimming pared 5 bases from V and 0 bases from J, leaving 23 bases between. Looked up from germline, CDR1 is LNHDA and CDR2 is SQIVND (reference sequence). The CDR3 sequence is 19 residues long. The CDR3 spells CASSHGQLLFAFSGNTIYF. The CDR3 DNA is TGTGCCAGTAGTCATGGACAGCTACTCTTCGCATTCTCTGGAAACACCATATATTTT.

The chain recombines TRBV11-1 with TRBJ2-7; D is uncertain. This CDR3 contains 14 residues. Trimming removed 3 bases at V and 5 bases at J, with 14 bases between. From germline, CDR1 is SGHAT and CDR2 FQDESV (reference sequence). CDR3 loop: CASSFGPSRHEQYF. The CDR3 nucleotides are TGTGCCAGCAGCTTTGGACCATCCCGCCACGAGCAGTACTTC.

The CDR3, as DNA: TGTGCCAGCTCACAAGGACAGGGTCGTTCCGGGAATTCACCCCTCCACTTT. The encoded protein is CASSQGQGRSGNSPLHF. The genes are TRBV18 and TRBJ1-6, with TRBD1 matching over 8 bases. V shed 4 bases and J 7 bases; nucleotides not matched to a gene: 12. From germline, CDR1 is KGHSH and CDR2 LQKENI. The CDR3 is 17 amino acids.

DNA for the CDR3: TGCGCCAGCAGCTTGGTAGCCTCCTACGAGCAGTACTTC. The encoded protein is CASSLVASYEQYF. The chain has TRBV5-1 and TRBJ2-7; no firm D call. This CDR3 contains 13 residues. Per the germline V gene, CDR1 is SGHRS and CDR2 is YFSETQ. Trimming took 0 bases from V and 0 from J, leaving 4 bases between them.

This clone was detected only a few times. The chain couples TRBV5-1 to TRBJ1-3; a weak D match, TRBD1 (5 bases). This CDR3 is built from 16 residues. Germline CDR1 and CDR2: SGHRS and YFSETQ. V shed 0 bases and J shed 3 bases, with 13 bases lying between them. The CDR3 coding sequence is TGCGCCAGCAGCTTGGGTTGGGACGGCTATGGAAACACCATATATTTT. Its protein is CASSLGWDGYGNTIYF.

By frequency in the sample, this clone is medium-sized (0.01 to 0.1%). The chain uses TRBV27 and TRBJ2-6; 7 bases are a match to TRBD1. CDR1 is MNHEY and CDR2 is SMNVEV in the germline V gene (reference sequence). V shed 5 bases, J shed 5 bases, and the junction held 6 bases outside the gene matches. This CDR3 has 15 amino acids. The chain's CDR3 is CASSPEGAWANVLTF. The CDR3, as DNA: TGTGCCAGCAGTCCTGAGGGGGCCTGGGCCAACGTCCTGACTTTC. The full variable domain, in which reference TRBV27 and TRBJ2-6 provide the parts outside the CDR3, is EAQVTQNPRYLITVTGKKLTVTCSQNMNHEYMSWYRQDPGLGLRQIYYSMNVEVTDKGDVPEGYKVSRKEKRNFPLILESPSPNQTSLYFCASSPEGAWANVLTFGAGSRLTVL.